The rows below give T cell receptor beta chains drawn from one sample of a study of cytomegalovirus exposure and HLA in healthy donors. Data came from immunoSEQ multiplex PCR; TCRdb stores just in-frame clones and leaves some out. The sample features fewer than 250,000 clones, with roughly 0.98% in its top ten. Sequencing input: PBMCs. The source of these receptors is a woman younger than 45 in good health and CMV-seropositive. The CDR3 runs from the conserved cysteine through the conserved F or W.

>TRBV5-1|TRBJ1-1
CASSSTTGVGTEAFF
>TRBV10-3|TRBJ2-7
CAISGADRNSYEQYF
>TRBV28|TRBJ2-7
CASSPGQSYEQYF
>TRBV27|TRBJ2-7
CASSGQGPYEQYF
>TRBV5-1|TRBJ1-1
CASSLGGGGTEAFF
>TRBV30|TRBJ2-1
CAWSVLGLAGNEQFF
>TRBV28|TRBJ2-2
CASSLVRDSLVTGELFF
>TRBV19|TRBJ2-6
CASSKSGAGANVLTF
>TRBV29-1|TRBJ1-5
CSVALGASNQPQHF
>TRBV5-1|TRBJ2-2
CASQGGGNSNTGELFF
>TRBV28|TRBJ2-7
CASRGQGFDEQYF
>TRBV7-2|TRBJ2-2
CASSYNGPNTGELFF
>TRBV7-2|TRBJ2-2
CASSRQGPNTGELFF
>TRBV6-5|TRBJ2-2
CASTPIREGGELFF
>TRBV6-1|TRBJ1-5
CASSENWVGTVSNQPQHF
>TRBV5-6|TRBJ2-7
CASSLGMAVSYEQYF
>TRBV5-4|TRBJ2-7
CASSLVGRDSSYEQYF